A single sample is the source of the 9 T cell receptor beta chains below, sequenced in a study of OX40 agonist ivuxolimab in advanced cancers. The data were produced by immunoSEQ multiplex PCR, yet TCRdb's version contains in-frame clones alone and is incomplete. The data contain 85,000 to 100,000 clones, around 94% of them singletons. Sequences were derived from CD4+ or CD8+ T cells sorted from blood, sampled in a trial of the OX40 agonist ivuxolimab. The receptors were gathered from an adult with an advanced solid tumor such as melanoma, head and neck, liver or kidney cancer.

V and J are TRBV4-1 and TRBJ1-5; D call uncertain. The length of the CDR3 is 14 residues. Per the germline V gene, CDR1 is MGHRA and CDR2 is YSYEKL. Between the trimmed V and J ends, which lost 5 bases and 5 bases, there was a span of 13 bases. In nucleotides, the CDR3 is TGCGCCAGCAGCTGGGATGTACGAGATCAGCCCCAGCATTTT. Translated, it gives CASSWDVRDQPQHF.

CDR3 sequence (DNA): TGTGCCAGCAGAAAAAGTTCTGCCCTGAACACAGATACGCAGTATTTT. Encoded protein: CASRKSSALNTDTQYF. The chain joins TRBV7-9 to TRBJ2-3; D remains unclear. Trimming left V 6 bases short and J 2 bases short, with 18 bases between. CDR3 length equals 16 residues. The germline CDR1 and CDR2 sequences are SEHNR and FQNEAQ (reference sequence).

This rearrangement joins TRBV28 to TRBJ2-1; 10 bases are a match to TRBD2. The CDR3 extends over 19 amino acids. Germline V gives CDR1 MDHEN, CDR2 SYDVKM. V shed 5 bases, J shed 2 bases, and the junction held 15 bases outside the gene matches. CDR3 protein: CASSRSRTSGLRPYNEQFF. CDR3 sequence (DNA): TGTGCCAGCAGTCGTAGCAGGACTAGCGGACTTAGACCCTACAATGAGCAGTTCTTC.

The DNA for the CDR3 is TGTGCCAGCAGCTTAGATTCCGGGTACGAGCAGTACTTC. This gives the protein CASSLDSGYEQYF. The rearrangement joins TRBV11-3 to TRBJ2-7, with D unresolved. The CDR3 is 13 residues long. Germline V CDR1 and CDR2: SGHNT, YENEEA. The V and J ends lost 0 bases and 4 bases respectively, with 7 bases between them.

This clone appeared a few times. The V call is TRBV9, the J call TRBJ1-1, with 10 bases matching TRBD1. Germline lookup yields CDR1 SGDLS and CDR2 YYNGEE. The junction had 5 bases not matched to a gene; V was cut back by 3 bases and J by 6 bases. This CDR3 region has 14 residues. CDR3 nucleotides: TGTGCCAGCAGCGGACAGGGGGCTCCCCCTGAAGCTTTCTTT. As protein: CASSGQGAPPEAFF.

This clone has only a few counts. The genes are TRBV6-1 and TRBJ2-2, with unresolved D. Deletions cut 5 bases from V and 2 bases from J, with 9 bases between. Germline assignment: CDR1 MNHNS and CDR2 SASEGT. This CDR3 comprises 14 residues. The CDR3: CASSWTFNTGELFF. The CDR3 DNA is TGTGCCAGCAGTTGGACGTTTAACACCGGGGAGCTGTTTTTT.

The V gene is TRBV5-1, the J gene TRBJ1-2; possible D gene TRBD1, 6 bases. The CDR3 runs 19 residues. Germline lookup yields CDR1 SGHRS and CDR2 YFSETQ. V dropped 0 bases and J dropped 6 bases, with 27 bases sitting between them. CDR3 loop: CASSLALTAGAARTDGYTF. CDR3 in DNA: TGCGCCAGCAGCTTGGCCCTTACAGCGGGGGCGGCCAGGACTGATGGCTACACCTTC.

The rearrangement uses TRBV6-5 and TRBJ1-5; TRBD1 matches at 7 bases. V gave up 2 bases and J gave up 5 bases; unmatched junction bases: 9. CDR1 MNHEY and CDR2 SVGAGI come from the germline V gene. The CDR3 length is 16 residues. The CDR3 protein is CASSYARTGGHQPQHF. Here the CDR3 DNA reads TGTGCCAGCAGTTACGCCAGGACAGGCGGCCATCAGCCCCAGCATTTT.

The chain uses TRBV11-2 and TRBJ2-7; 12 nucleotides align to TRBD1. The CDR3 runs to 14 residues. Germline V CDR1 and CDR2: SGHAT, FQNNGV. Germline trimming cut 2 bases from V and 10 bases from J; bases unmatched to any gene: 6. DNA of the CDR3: TGTGCCAGCAGCTTATATGGGACAGGGGGCTCCCAGTACTTC. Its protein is CASSLYGTGGSQYF.